This TCR beta chain appears in the sequencing data of a study of type 1 and type 2 diabetes patients. The PCR template was genomic DNA. Amplification of the beta chain CDR3 used 30 forward and 13 reverse multiplex primers. Each CDR3 protein is one row after TCRdb ran MiXCR on the multiplex PCR reads. The data show fewer than 300,000 distinct CDR3 sequences, more than 45% seen once. This clonotype has a count of ten or more. This CDR3 comprises 12 residues. Deletions cut 1 base from V and 4 bases from J, with 4 bases between. CDR1 is MGHDK, CDR2 SYGVNS, per germline. This TCR derives from a man between 18 and 35 years old with type 2 diabetes. V usage is TRBV25-1 and J usage is TRBJ2-5; no definite D call. Input material: peripheral blood mononuclear cells (PBMCs). CDR3 in amino acids: CASSEWGETQYF. In DNA, the CDR3 is TGTGCCAGCAGTGAATGGGGAGAGACCCAGTACTTC.